The 10 T cell receptor beta chains listed next were all sequenced from one sample in a study of regulatory T cells in long-lasting Graves disease. Library construction for TCR beta used iRepertoire HTBI primers and Arm-PCR of CDR3 regions. TCRdb processed the multiplex PCR reads anew with MiXCR; each CDR3 protein has one entry. Of hundreds of thousands of distinct CDR3 sequences listed, roughly a fifth are singletons. As to time point: persistent/refractory GD, antithyroid drugs over 5 years with positive TRAb. PBMCs were the source of the RNA used for TCR sequencing. Sequenced here: peripheral blood mononuclear cells (PBMCs), sampled when the disease was refractory, from a patient treated with antithyroid drugs. The receptors shown here come from a female donor with Graves disease.

V is TRBV20-1 and J is TRBJ2-2, with D hard to call. Germline CDR1 DFQATT, CDR2 SNEGSKA (reference sequence). V dropped 3 bases and J dropped 0 bases, with 5 bases sitting between them. The CDR3 totals 13 residues. Written as DNA, the CDR3 is TGCAGTGCTAGGGGCGCGAACACCGGGGAGCTGTTTTTT. This translates into CSARGANTGELFF.

With regard to this clonotype: The junction departs from germline at one end; a sequencing error may be responsible. CDR3 coding DNA: TGTGCCAGCAGTTACGATCCTAGCGGTGCCACATACCAAGAGGCCCAGTACTTC. Encoded protein: CASSYDPSGATYQEAQYF. This rearrangement joins TRBV6-2 or TRBV6-3 to TRBJ2-5; 7 nucleotides align to TRBD2. This CDR3 comprises 18 residues. CDR1 is MNHEY and CDR2 is SVGEGT in the germline V gene.

This clonotype has ten or more counts. The rearrangement joins TRBV6-1 to TRBJ2-7; D is possibly TRBD1 or TRBD2 (5 bases each). The V and J ends lost 7 bases and 4 bases respectively, with 20 bases between them. Germline V gene sequence: CDR1 MNHNS, CDR2 SASEGT. The CDR3 length is 15 residues. The DNA for the CDR3 is TGTGCCAGCACTAGGGACCGCGCTTTAAGTTACGAGCAGTACTTC. Translated, it gives CASTRDRALSYEQYF.

This clonotype was detected a few times. The gene calls are TRBV27 and TRBJ1-2, with unresolved D. The CDR3 totals 13 residues. V was pared by 6 bases and J by 3 bases, with 11 bases between. The germline CDR1 and CDR2 sequences are MNHEY and SMNVEV (reference sequence). The CDR3 is CASRRPADYGYTF. The CDR3 DNA is TGTGCCAGCAGAAGGCCGGCCGACTATGGCTACACCTTC.

This clonotype has at least ten counts. The V gene is TRBV6-1, the J gene TRBJ2-5; 10 bases map to TRBD2. CDR3 length equals 12 residues. The V segment lost 6 bases and the J segment 11 bases; nucleotides outside the gene matches: 6. CDR1 and CDR2 (germline): MNHNS, SASEGT. The DNA for the CDR3 is TGTGCCAGCAGCACAAAAGCGGGGGGGCAGTACTTC. This translates into CASSTKAGGQYF.

At least ten counts were recorded for this clonotype. V usage is TRBV20-1 and J usage is TRBJ2-6; D is unclear. The CDR3 length is 12 residues. The V end lost 6 bases, the J end lost 3 bases, and 6 bases lay between the germline ends. Germline assignment: CDR1 DFQATT and CDR2 SNEGSKA (reference sequence). CDR3 loop: CSALGGANVLTF. The CDR3 nucleotides read TGCAGTGCGCTTGGTGGGGCCAACGTCCTGACTTTC.

This chain joins TRBV20-1 and TRBJ1-5; D perhaps matches TRBD1 (5 bases). The CDR3 extends over 15 amino acids. The ends were cut back, 1 base at V and 4 bases at J, with 14 bases in the middle. Per germline, CDR1 DFQATT and CDR2 SNEGSKA (reference sequence). The CDR3 region is CSARAPGRGNQPQHF. The CDR3 nucleotides read TGCAGTGCTAGAGCGCCGGGTAGGGGTAATCAGCCCCAGCATTTT.

In its sample, this clonotype was seen many times. The CDR3 DNA reads as TGTGCCAGCAGTTTCCCCTCCTTAACTCAGCCCCAGCATTTT. This translates into CASSFPSLTQPQHF. The rearrangement links TRBV28 to TRBJ1-5, with D uncertain. CDR1 and CDR2 (germline): MDHEN, SYDVKM. With 3 bases removed from V and 6 bases from J, the gap between germline ends came to 12 bases. The CDR3 extends over 14 amino acids.

The chain couples TRBV29-1 to TRBJ2-7; TRBD1 matches at 7 bases. CDR3 length: 12 amino acids. Trimming took 4 bases from V and 3 from J; bases not matched to a gene: 3. Germline V CDR1 and CDR2: SQVTM, ANQGSEA. CDR3 DNA sequence: TGCAGCGTTGCGACAGGGCTCTACGAGCAGTACTTC. Translating it yields CSVATGLYEQYF.

This clonotype was seen many times. This rearrangement joins TRBV12-3 or TRBV12-4 to TRBJ1-1, with a weak D call TRBD1 (6 bases). V dropped 6 bases and J dropped 1 base, with 12 bases sitting between them. The CDR3 consists of 14 residues. The CDR3 DNA sequence: TGTGCCAGCAGCCCTTCACAGGGGAACACTGAAGCTTTCTTT. It is translated as CASSPSQGNTEAFF.